Listed here are 8 T cell receptor beta chains from one sample, sequenced in a study of blood T cell repertoires in COVID-19 (TCRdb year 2020). Preparation of the library involved the immunoSEQ multiplex PCR assay. TCRdb retrieved this table from immuneACCESS and kept in-frame rearrangements only. Not all clones are present; in checked studies, unresolved V genes account for under half, and no reason is known for the remainder. This sample comprises 150,000 to 200,000 clones, roughly 90% of them detected only once. The ten largest make up about 26% of the sample. The sequenced material came from peripheral blood. Source of these receptors: a man aged 55 to 70 with acute or convalescent COVID-19.

V gene TRBV5-6 combines with J gene TRBJ1-1; 10 bases line up with TRBD1. V lost 5 bases to trimming and J lost 5 bases; unmatched junction nucleotides: 6. CDR1 and CDR2 (germline): SGHDT, YYEEEE. There are 14 residues in the CDR3. The CDR3 DNA reads as TGTGCCAGCAGACCGACAGGGGGCTTAACTGAAGCTTTCTTT. Its translation: CASRPTGGLTEAFF.

A few counts support this clone. This rearrangement joins TRBV13 to TRBJ1-2; D uncertain. The CDR3 sequence is 14 residues long. From germline, CDR1 is PRHDT and CDR2 FYEKMQ (reference sequence). V was clipped by 0 bases and J by 2 bases, with 7 bases between them. This CDR3 reads CASSLGTQNYGYTF. The CDR3 nucleotides are TGTGCCAGCAGCTTAGGGACTCAGAACTATGGCTACACCTTC.

This chain joins TRBV9 and TRBJ1-1; D gene uncertain. V was pared by 0 bases and J by 1 base, with 13 bases between. Germline values: CDR1 SGDLS, CDR2 YYNGEE. CDR3 length: 16 amino acids. CDR3 sequence: CASSVETALGNTEAFF. CDR3 coding DNA: TGTGCCAGCAGCGTAGAAACAGCTCTTGGGAACACTGAAGCTTTCTTT. Filled out from reference TRBV9 and TRBJ1-1, the complete variable domain reads DSGVTQTPKHLITATGQRVTLRCSPRSGDLSVYWYQQSLDQGLQFLIQYYNGEERAKGNILERFSAQQFPDLHSELNLSSLELGDSALYFCASSVETALGNTEAFFGQGTRLTVV.

This chain links TRBV11-3 with TRBJ2-1, with TRBD1 as a possible D gene (5 bases). The germline V gene encodes CDR1 SGHNT and CDR2 YENEEA. Between the trimmed V and J ends, which lost 4 bases and 8 bases, there was a span of 15 bases. The CDR3 is made up of 14 amino acids. CDR3 sequence reads: CASSSGRHSDEQFF. In DNA, the CDR3 is TGTGCCAGCAGCTCAGGGCGGCACAGCGATGAGCAGTTCTTC.

V and J are TRBV10-3 and TRBJ2-1, with D possibly matching TRBD2 (6 bases). Germline V CDR1 and CDR2: ENHRY, SYGVKD. There are 15 residues in the CDR3. V was clipped by 10 bases and J by 0 bases, with 16 bases between them. CDR3 region: CANGDGGSSYNEQFF. The DNA of the CDR3 is TGTGCCAACGGGGACGGGGGAAGCTCCTACAATGAGCAGTTCTTC.

This clone appeared a few times. This chain joins TRBV9 and TRBJ2-7, with D possibly being TRBD2 (6 bases). The CDR3 is 15 amino acids. The germline V and J ends were trimmed by 0 bases and 4 bases, with 14 bases remaining between them. In germline, CDR1 is SGDLS, CDR2 YYNGEE. This CDR3 is CASSVGVRGGYEQYF. CDR3 sequence (DNA): TGTGCCAGCAGCGTAGGGGTAAGGGGAGGTTACGAGCAGTACTTC.

This CDR3 is CASSQQGNSPLHF. Here the CDR3 DNA reads TGTGCCAGCAGCCAGCAGGGTAATTCACCCCTCCACTTT. The chain joins TRBV14 to TRBJ1-6; tentatively, D is TRBD1 (5 bases). The CDR3 is made up of 13 amino acids. V gave up 3 bases and J gave up 6 bases, with 6 bases separating them. CDR1 is SGHDN, CDR2 FVKESK, per germline.

The V and J genes are TRBV2 and TRBJ1-1; 9 bases match TRBD1. CDR3 size: 14 residues. V trimming: 6 bases; J trimming: 7 bases; junction bases outside the gene matches: 9. Looked up from germline, CDR1 is SNHLY and CDR2 is FYNNEI. As DNA, the CDR3 is TGTGCCAGCAGGGAGGGACAGGGTTTCGGTGAAGCTTTCTTT. Amino acids: CASREGQGFGEAFF. The variable domain in full, completed from reference TRBV2 and TRBJ1-1, reads EPEVTQTPSHQVTQMGQEVILRCVPISNHLYFYWYRQILGQKVEFLVSFYNNEISEKSEIFDDQFSVERPDGSNFTLKIRSTKLEDSAMYFCASREGQGFGEAFFGQGTRLTVV.